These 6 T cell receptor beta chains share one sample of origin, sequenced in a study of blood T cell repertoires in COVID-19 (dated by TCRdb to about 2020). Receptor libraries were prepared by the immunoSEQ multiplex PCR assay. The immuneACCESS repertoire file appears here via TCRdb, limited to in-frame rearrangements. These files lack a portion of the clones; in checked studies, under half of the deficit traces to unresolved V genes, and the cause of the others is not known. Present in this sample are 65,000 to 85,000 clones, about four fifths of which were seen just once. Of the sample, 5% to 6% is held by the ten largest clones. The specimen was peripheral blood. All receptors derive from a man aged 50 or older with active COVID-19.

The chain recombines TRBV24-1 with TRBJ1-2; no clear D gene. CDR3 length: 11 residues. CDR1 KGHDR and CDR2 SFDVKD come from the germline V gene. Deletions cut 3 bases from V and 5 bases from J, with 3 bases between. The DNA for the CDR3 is TGTGCCACCAGTGATGTATATGGCTACACCTTC. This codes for CATSDVYGYTF.

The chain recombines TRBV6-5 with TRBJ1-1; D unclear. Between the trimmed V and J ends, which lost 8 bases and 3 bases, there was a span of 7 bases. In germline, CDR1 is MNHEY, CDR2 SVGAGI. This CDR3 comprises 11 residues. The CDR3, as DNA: TGTGCCAGCGGGCGTGACACTGAAGCTTTCTTT. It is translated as CASGRDTEAFF.

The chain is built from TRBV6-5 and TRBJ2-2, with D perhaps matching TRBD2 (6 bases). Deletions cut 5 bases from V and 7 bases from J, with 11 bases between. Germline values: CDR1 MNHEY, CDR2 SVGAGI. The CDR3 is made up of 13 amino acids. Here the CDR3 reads CASSILGSGELFF. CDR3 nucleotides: TGTGCCAGCAGTATTCTCGGGAGCGGGGAGCTGTTTTTT.

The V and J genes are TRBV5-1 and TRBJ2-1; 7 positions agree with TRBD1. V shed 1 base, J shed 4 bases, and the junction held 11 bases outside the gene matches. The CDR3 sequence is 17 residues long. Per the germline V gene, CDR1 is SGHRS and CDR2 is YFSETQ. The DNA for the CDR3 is TGCGCCAGCAGCTTGAGGATTCGGACAGGCGATTACAATGAGCAGTTCTTC. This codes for CASSLRIRTGDYNEQFF.

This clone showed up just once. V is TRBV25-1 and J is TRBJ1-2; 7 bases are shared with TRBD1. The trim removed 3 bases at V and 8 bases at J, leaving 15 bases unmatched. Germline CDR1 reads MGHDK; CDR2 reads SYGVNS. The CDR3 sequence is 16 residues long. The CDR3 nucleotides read TGTGCCAGCAGTGACTGGGGGGACAGTGAGCTTTACGGCTACACCTTC. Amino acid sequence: CASSDWGDSELYGYTF.

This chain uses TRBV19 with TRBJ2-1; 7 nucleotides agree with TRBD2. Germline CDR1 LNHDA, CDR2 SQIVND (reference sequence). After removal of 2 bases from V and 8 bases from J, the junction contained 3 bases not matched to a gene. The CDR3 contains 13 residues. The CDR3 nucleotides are TGTGCCAGTAGTATACGAGCGGGATATGAGCAGTTCTTC. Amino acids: CASSIRAGYEQFF.